The subject of this entry is one T cell receptor beta chain. CDR3 length equals 14 residues. The V segment lost 6 bases and the J segment 4 bases; nucleotides outside the gene matches: 5. CDR1 is MNHEY, CDR2 SVGAGI, per germline. These data come from a study of blood T cell repertoires in COVID-19. Whole-study context: Whether acute or convalescent, the COVID-19 samples came from the United States, Italy and Spain. PBMCs, B-cell-depleted T cells, or T cells provided the cDNA or gDNA that made up the material.

Per the original methods: Amplifying reference gene primers gave estimates of nucleated cell counts. Sequenced by immunoSEQ multiplex PCR; TCRdb stores in-frame clones only, minus some. V, J and clone size reflect that table, while D and trimming were determined from the DNA. This sample has more than 300,000 clones, with more than 75% found just once. The clonotype was recovered from a woman in her twenties or thirties with COVID-19, enrolled during active disease. Sequencing input: peripheral blood. The genes are TRBV6-5 and TRBJ1-5, with 8 bases identical to TRBD1. The CDR3: CASRPRTGNQPQHF. Written as DNA, the CDR3 is TGTGCCAGCAGACCAAGGACAGGGAATCAGCCCCAGCATTTT.